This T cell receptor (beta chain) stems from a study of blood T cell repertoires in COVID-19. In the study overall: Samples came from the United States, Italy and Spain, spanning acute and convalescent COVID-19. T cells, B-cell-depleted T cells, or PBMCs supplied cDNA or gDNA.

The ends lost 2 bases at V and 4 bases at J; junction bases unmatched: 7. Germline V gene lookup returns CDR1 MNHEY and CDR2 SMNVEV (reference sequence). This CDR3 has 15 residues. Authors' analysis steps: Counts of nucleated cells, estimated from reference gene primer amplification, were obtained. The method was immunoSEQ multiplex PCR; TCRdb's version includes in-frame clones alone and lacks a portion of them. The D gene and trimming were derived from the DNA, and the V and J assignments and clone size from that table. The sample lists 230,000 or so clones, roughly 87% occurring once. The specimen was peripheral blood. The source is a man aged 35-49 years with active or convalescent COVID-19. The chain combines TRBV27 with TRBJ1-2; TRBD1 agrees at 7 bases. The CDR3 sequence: CASSLAIGTAYGYTF. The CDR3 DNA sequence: TGTGCCAGCAGTTTAGCCATCGGGACAGCCTATGGCTACACCTTC.